This T cell receptor beta chain came from a study of blood T cell repertoires in COVID-19. The CDR3 extends over 16 amino acids. The V gene end was trimmed by 3 bases and the J gene end by 1 base; junction bases not matched to a gene: 3. CDR1 and CDR2 from the germline V gene are SGHDN and FVKESK. Authors' data handling: For nucleated cells, counts were estimated from reference gene primer amplification. Data came from immunoSEQ multiplex PCR; TCRdb stores just in-frame clones and leaves some out. The DNA gave D and trimming, while V, J and clone size come from that table. The sample lists 190,000 or so clones; 80% to 90% were seen once.

The receptor's source is a woman in her seventies with acute or convalescent COVID-19. The V call is TRBV14, the J call TRBJ2-2; TRBD1 agrees at 9 bases. Sequencing used peripheral blood. CDR3 amino acids: CASSQKGQGNTGELFF. The CDR3 DNA sequence: TGTGCCAGCAGCCAGAAGGGACAGGGGAACACCGGGGAGCTGTTTTTT. Using reference TRBV14 and TRBJ2-2 for the parts outside the CDR3, the full variable domain is EAGVTQFPSHSVIEKGQTVTLRCDPISGHDNLYWYRRVMGKEIKFLLHFVKESKQDESGMPNNRFLAERTGGTYSTLKVQPAELEDSGVYFCASSQKGQGNTGELFFGEGSRLTVL.